The sequence of this TCR beta chain was determined in a study of cytomegalovirus exposure and HLA in healthy donors. Turning to the study itself: In terms of ancestry, the Caucasian-associated cluster contained 75% to 90% of the roughly 360 genotyped donors.

V gave up 5 bases and J gave up 0 bases, with 8 bases separating them. The CDR3 is made up of 14 amino acids. From germline, CDR1 is SNHLY and CDR2 FYNNEI. PCR amplification relied on 60 Vbeta primers (plus 13 Jbeta primers). The assay was immunoSEQ multiplex PCR, and TCRdb's table has in-frame clones only and misses some. The repertoire holds 74,000 or so clones, about 79% seen once, with 5.5% to 7% in the top ten. The sequenced material came from PBMCs. The gene calls are TRBV2 and TRBJ1-5; no clear D. The TCR comes from a male donor in good health and CMV-seropositive. The CDR3 region has the DNA TGTGCCAGCAGTCGTACCAGTAGCAATCAGCCCCAGCATTTT. Translating gives CASSRTSSNQPQHF.